What follows are 26 T cell receptor beta chains derived from one specimen sequenced in a study of OX40 agonist ivuxolimab in advanced cancers. The method was the immunoSEQ multiplex PCR assay. TCRdb carries this immuneACCESS record with in-frame sequences only. Its versions omit some clonotypes, under half of them owing to an unresolved V gene in the studies checked, with the rest unexplained. Counted in this sample were tens of thousands of clones; 75% to 85% of them appeared once. The ten most abundant clones make up approximately 11% of the sample. This sample comprised CD4+ or CD8+ T cells sorted from blood, obtained in a trial of the OX40 agonist ivuxolimab. Receptors were obtained from an adult with an advanced solid tumor such as melanoma, head and neck, liver or kidney cancer.

V usage is TRBV14 and J usage is TRBJ2-3; D is unclear. Trimming took 5 bases from V and 6 from J, leaving 12 bases between them. CDR3 length equals 13 residues. CDR1 and CDR2 from the germline V gene are SGHDN and FVKESK. The CDR3 DNA is TGTGCCAGCAGCTCCGGGCCGAGGGATACGCAGTATTTT. Translated, it gives CASSSGPRDTQYF.

V gene TRBV5-1 combines with J gene TRBJ1-1; TRBD1 matches at 9 bases. Germline V gives CDR1 SGHRS, CDR2 YFSETQ. V gave up 4 bases and J gave up 5 bases; unmatched junction bases: 9. This CDR3 is built from 15 residues. The CDR3 DNA is TGCGCCAGCAGCACTGGGACAGGGAAAAGGACTGAAGCTTTCTTT. Residues: CASSTGTGKRTEAFF.

The J gene is TRBJ2-5, the V gene TRBV2; 8 bases match TRBD2. This CDR3 contains 15 residues. Germline loops: CDR1 SNHLY, CDR2 FYNNEI. With V trimmed by 8 bases and J by 6 bases, 14 bases remained unmatched. The CDR3 is CASPLGSGSEKTQYF. In DNA, the CDR3 is TGTGCCAGCCCTTTGGGGAGCGGGAGTGAGAAGACCCAGTACTTC.

J is TRBJ2-7 and V is TRBV10-2; tentatively, D is TRBD1 (5 bases). Trimming removed 4 bases at V and 3 bases at J, with 10 bases between. The CDR3 sequence is 13 residues long. Per germline, CDR1 WSHSY and CDR2 SAAADI. The CDR3 sequence is CASSGQGYYEQYF. CDR3 nucleotide sequence: TGCGCCAGCAGTGGCCAGGGTTACTACGAGCAGTACTTC.

The V call is TRBV29-1, the J call TRBJ1-1; D is undetermined. V was pared by 5 bases and J by 0 bases, with 4 bases between. The CDR3 length is 11 residues. Germline CDR1 reads SQVTM; CDR2 reads ANQGSEA. The CDR3 DNA is TGCAGCGTTATTGTGAACACTGAAGCTTTCTTT. It specifies CSVIVNTEAFF.

This clone was seen a handful of times. The rearrangement uses TRBV7-9 and TRBJ1-5; 8 bases map to TRBD1. Trimming at V came to 6 bases and at J to 4 bases, leaving 5 bases not matched to a gene. CDR3 size: 14 residues. Germline assignment: CDR1 SEHNR and CDR2 FQNEAQ (reference sequence). CDR3 in amino acids: CASRPTGANQPQHF. The CDR3 DNA reads as TGTGCCAGCAGGCCGACAGGGGCAAATCAGCCCCAGCATTTT.

The genes are TRBV4-2 and TRBJ2-1, with D uncertain. This CDR3 is built from 15 residues. The germline gives CDR1 LGHNA, CDR2 YNFKEQ. The germline V and J ends were trimmed by 5 bases and 0 bases, with 11 bases remaining between them. In DNA form, the CDR3 reads TGTGCCAGCAGCGAGGACCGGAGCTCCTACAATGAGCAGTTCTTC. It encodes CASSEDRSSYNEQFF.

The V call is TRBV6-6, the J call TRBJ2-1; TRBD2 aligns across 10 bases. The germline gives CDR1 MNHNY, CDR2 SVGAGI (reference sequence). The trim removed 4 bases at V and 8 bases at J, leaving 2 bases unmatched. This CDR3 contains 13 residues. This CDR3 is CASSLLAGYEQFF. DNA for the CDR3: TGTGCCAGCAGTTTACTAGCGGGGTATGAGCAGTTCTTC.

V is TRBV9 and J is TRBJ2-2; D is perhaps TRBD2 (5 bases). From germline, CDR1 is SGDLS and CDR2 YYNGEE. V lost 7 bases, J lost 4 bases, and 17 bases lay in between. The CDR3 has 15 amino acids. The CDR3 reads CASGLDPFGTGELFF. CDR3 bases: TGTGCCAGCGGACTCGATCCCTTTGGCACCGGGGAGCTGTTTTTT.

V and J are TRBV20-1 and TRBJ1-2, with no clear D. Germline V gene lookup returns CDR1 DFQATT and CDR2 SNEGSKA (reference sequence). This CDR3 has 11 residues. V was pared by 6 bases and J by 8 bases, with 13 bases between. DNA for the CDR3: TGCAGTGCCCCGCCGCTTGAGGGCTACACCTTC. Its translation is CSAPPLEGYTF.

V is TRBV29-1 and J is TRBJ2-3; 10 bases agree with TRBD2. Trimming at V came to 6 bases and at J to 2 bases, leaving 8 bases not matched to a gene. The CDR3 is 15 residues long. Germline V gene sequence: CDR1 SQVTM, CDR2 ANQGSEA. CDR3 loop: CSVPVTSGLTDTQYF. Written as DNA, the CDR3 is TGCAGCGTCCCCGTGACTAGCGGGCTCACAGATACGCAGTATTTT.

This chain connects TRBV7-3 to TRBJ2-3; 7 bases map to TRBD2. Germline trimming cut 5 bases from V and 1 base from J; bases unmatched to any gene: 3. The CDR3 contains 14 residues. The germline CDR1 and CDR2 sequences are SGHTA and FQGTGA. For the CDR3, the DNA is TGTGCCAGCAGCGAACGGGGGGGCACAGATACGCAGTATTTT. It encodes CASSERGGTDTQYF.

The genes are TRBV7-2 and TRBJ2-2, with D perhaps matching TRBD2 (5 bases). V was cut by 0 bases and J by 0 bases, with 5 bases left in between. The CDR3 runs to 15 residues. Looked up from germline, CDR1 is SGHTA and CDR2 is FQGNSA. The CDR3 DNA sequence: TGTGCCAGCAGCTTAGCTAGCGCGAACACCGGGGAGCTGTTTTTT. It encodes CASSLASANTGELFF.

This chain uses TRBV11-2 with TRBJ2-2; TRBD1 might be the D (5 bases). The V gene's germline CDR1 is SGHAT and CDR2 FQNNGV. The CDR3 totals 15 residues. V dropped 5 bases and J dropped 0 bases, with 10 bases sitting between them. The CDR3 loop reads CASSAPTANTGELFF. CDR3 in DNA: TGTGCCAGCAGCGCCCCGACAGCGAACACCGGGGAGCTGTTTTTT. The variable domain in full, with the rest retrieved from reference TRBV11-2 and TRBJ2-2, is EAGVAQSPRYKIIEKRQSVAFWCNPISGHATLYWYQQILGQGPKLLIQFQNNGVVDDSQLPKDRFSAERLKGVDSTLKIQPAKLEDSAVYLCASSAPTANTGELFFGEGSRLTVL.

The rearrangement uses TRBV19 and TRBJ1-5; D uncertain. CDR1 LNHDA and CDR2 SQIVND come from the germline V gene (reference sequence). The CDR3 length is 14 residues. V gave up 3 bases and J gave up 7 bases, with 13 bases separating them. The CDR3 here is CASSISGSEQPQHF. CDR3 in DNA: TGTGCCAGTAGTATCTCAGGATCTGAACAGCCCCAGCATTTT.

V and J are TRBV7-2 and TRBJ1-3; D might be TRBD1 (5 bases). The CDR3 runs to 14 residues. Germline V gene data show CDR1 as SGHTA and CDR2 as FQGNSA. Trimming shortened V by 4 bases and J by 2 bases, and 9 bases separated the two germline ends. CDR3 in DNA: TGTGCCAGCAGCTGGGACGATCCTGGAAACACCATATATTTT. It translates to CASSWDDPGNTIYF.

The chain joins TRBV27 to TRBJ1-1; a weak D match, TRBD1 (5 bases). Germline V gene sequence: CDR1 MNHEY, CDR2 SMNVEV (reference sequence). This CDR3 spans 14 amino acids. V lost 8 bases and J 0 bases, leaving 13 bases between the germline ends. CDR3 DNA: TGTGCCAGCGCCCGGGGGGTGCTGAACACTGAAGCTTTCTTT. Translating gives CASARGVLNTEAFF.

The chain employs TRBV4-3 and TRBJ2-7, with D possibly being TRBD1 (6 bases). V was clipped by 4 bases and J by 0 bases, with 22 bases between them. This CDR3 is 18 amino acids long. The V gene's germline CDR1 is LGHNA and CDR2 YSLEER. Written as DNA, the CDR3 is TGCGCCAGCAGCCTTGAACACCTTCGACAGGACCGCTCCTACGAGCAGTACTTC. Amino acid sequence: CASSLEHLRQDRSYEQYF.

The V and J genes are TRBV6-5 and TRBJ2-7, with D unresolved. In germline, CDR1 is MNHEY, CDR2 SVGAGI. The CDR3 contains 15 residues. With 6 bases removed from V and 2 bases from J, the gap between germline ends came to 17 bases. CDR3 amino acids: CASSLGSSFPYEQYF. CDR3 coding DNA: TGTGCCAGCAGCCTGGGCTCCTCCTTCCCCTACGAGCAGTACTTC.

The rearrangement links TRBV7-8 to TRBJ2-1, with D possibly TRBD2 on 6 matching bases. CDR3 length: 15 residues. Germline lookup yields CDR1 SGHVS and CDR2 FQNEAQ. The V gene lost 2 bases and the J gene lost 5 bases, with 13 bases spanning the gap. This CDR3 reads CASSLRGGTNNEQFF. The CDR3 region has the DNA TGTGCCAGCAGCTTAAGGGGCGGGACCAACAATGAGCAGTTCTTC.

This clone was seen only once. This chain uses TRBV28 with TRBJ2-7; D remains ambiguous. Germline assignment: CDR1 MDHEN and CDR2 SYDVKM. Trimming removed 3 bases at V and 0 bases at J, with 6 bases between. The CDR3 is 13 residues long. DNA of the CDR3: TGTGCCAGCAGTTTCGGATCCTCCTACGAGCAGTACTTC. Its translation is CASSFGSSYEQYF.

This chain uses TRBV6-5 with TRBJ2-1; D not certain. The V end was cut by 6 bases, the J end by 0 bases, with 12 bases between. The length of the CDR3 is 15 residues. The germline V gene encodes CDR1 MNHEY and CDR2 SVGAGI. Here the CDR3 DNA reads TGTGCCAGCAGCAAACAGCTTAGCTCCTACAATGAGCAGTTCTTC. Its protein is CASSKQLSSYNEQFF.

J is TRBJ2-3 and V is TRBV28; TRBD2 agrees at 13 bases. Germline trimming cut 5 bases from V and 2 bases from J; bases unmatched to any gene: 4. Germline V gives CDR1 MDHEN, CDR2 SYDVKM. This CDR3 has 16 amino acids. CDR3 in amino acids: CASSQGTSGVTDTQYF. The CDR3 nucleotides are TGTGCCAGCAGTCAAGGGACTAGCGGGGTCACAGATACGCAGTATTTT.

The chain is built from TRBV7-9 and TRBJ1-5; D perhaps matches TRBD1 (5 bases). The CDR3 consists of 18 residues. Germline CDR1 is SEHNR and CDR2 is FQNEAQ (reference sequence). V was pared by 1 base and J by 0 bases, with 16 bases between. The CDR3 sequence: CASSLGQAGAYSNQPQHF. The CDR3 DNA is TGTGCCAGCAGCTTAGGTCAGGCCGGGGCTTATAGCAATCAGCCCCAGCATTTT.

The V gene is TRBV11-2, the J gene TRBJ2-3; D not resolved. Trimming cost V 6 bases and J 6 bases, with 10 bases left between them. The CDR3 totals 12 residues. The germline CDR1 and CDR2 sequences are SGHAT and FQNNGV. CDR3 sequence: CASRYFSDTQYF. The CDR3, as DNA: TGTGCCAGCAGGTATTTTTCGGATACGCAGTATTTT.

The rearrangement links TRBV28 to TRBJ2-2; weak D call: TRBD1 (6 bases). Germline V CDR1 and CDR2: MDHEN, SYDVKM. V shed 11 bases and J shed 3 bases, with 13 bases lying between them. This CDR3 has 13 amino acids. CDR3 amino acids: CASGDIYTGELFF. The CDR3 bases are TGTGCCTCCGGGGACATATACACCGGGGAGCTGTTTTTT.